A selection of T cell receptor beta chains follows, all from one sample in a study of HIV-infected patients and healthy controls. TCRdb itself ran the 5' RACE reads through MiXCR, one entry per CDR3 protein. The sample records around 26,000 distinct CDR3 sequences, 8.5% to 9% being singletons. Material: blood. The receptors derive from an adult in good health. The CDR3 runs from the conserved cysteine through the conserved F or W. A D gene is named only where the DNA matches it firmly. Part of the rows lack a size; the others show once, few, many or a class for expanded clones.

clone size	D gene	J gene	V gene	CDR3 protein	CDR3 DNA
few	NA	TRBJ2-1	TRBV19	CASSSPASDHNEQFF	TGTGCCAGTAGTAGCCCGGCTAGCGATCACAATGAGCAGTTCTTC
medium-sized	TRBD1	TRBJ2-6	TRBV29-1	CSVRQGASGANVLTF	TGCAGCGTGCGACAGGGGGCATCTGGGGCCAACGTCCTGACTTTC
many	NA	TRBJ1-4	TRBV7-2	CASSLARRTNEKLFF	TGTGCCAGCAGCTTAGCGCGCCGAACTAATGAAAAACTGTTTTTT
many	TRBD2	TRBJ2-7	TRBV12-3/TRBV12-4	CASSLRGLDYEQYF	TGTGCCAGCAGCCTTCGGGGACTAGACTACGAGCAGTACTTC
many	NA	TRBJ2-3	TRBV3-1	CASSLRSADTQYF	TGTGCCAGCAGCCTCCGAAGCGCAGATACGCAGTATTTT
few	NA	TRBJ1-1	TRBV5-4	CASSLDGGAFF	TGTGCCAGCAGCTTGGACGGCGGAGCTTTCTTT
once	NA	TRBJ1-1	TRBV6-1	CASVANTEAFF	TGTGCCAGCGTGGCGAACACTGAAGCTTTCTTT
NA	TRBD1	TRBJ1-1	TRBV19	CASRGTVNTEAFF	TGTGCCAGTAGGGGGACAGTGAACACTGAAGCTTTCTTT
many	NA	TRBJ1-6	TRBV12-3/TRBV12-4	CASKSFVNSPLHF	TGTGCCAGCAAATCATTCGTGAATTCACCCCTCCACTTT
medium-sized	NA	TRBJ2-7	TRBV6-2/TRBV6-3	CASSSLGGYEQYF	TGTGCCAGCAGTTCTCTTGGGGGCTACGAGCAGTACTTC
medium-sized	NA	TRBJ1-1	TRBV20-1	CSAKNRLDTEAFF	TGCAGTGCCAAAAACAGACTGGACACTGAAGCTTTCTTT
many	NA	TRBJ1-1	TRBV29-1	CSGTHQGNTEAFF	TGCAGCGGGACCCACCAGGGTAACACTGAAGCTTTCTTT
few	NA	TRBJ2-1	TRBV29-1	CSVDRFDNEQFF	TGCAGCGTTGACAGATTCGACAATGAGCAGTTCTTC
many	NA	TRBJ1-2	TRBV30	CAWSPETSLWYGYTF	TGTGCCTGGAGTCCTGAGACCTCACTTTGGTATGGCTACACCTTC
many	TRBD1	TRBJ2-1	TRBV15	CATSKRTGNHNEQFF	TGTGCCACCAGCAAGAGGACAGGGAACCACAATGAGCAGTTCTTC
many	TRBD1	TRBJ1-5	TRBV27	CASSRGRQGDSNQPQHF	TGTGCCAGCAGTCGGGGGCGGCAGGGGGACAGCAATCAGCCCCAGCATTTT
NA	NA	TRBJ2-6	TRBV5-4	CASSAARAGANVLTF	TGTGCCAGCAGCGCGGCCAGGGCTGGGGCCAACGTCCTGACTTTC
medium-sized	NA	TRBJ2-3	TRBV6-2/TRBV6-3	CASGRRTDLRGADTQYF	TGTGCCAGCGGCCGCCGGACAGACTTAAGGGGAGCAGATACGCAGTATTTT
many	NA	TRBJ1-5	TRBV4-3	CASSQDRGSNQPQHF	TGCGCCAGCAGCCAAGATAGGGGGAGCAATCAGCCCCAGCATTTT
many	NA	TRBJ2-1	TRBV13	CASSLRGNEQFF	TGTGCCAGCAGCTTAAGGGGCAATGAGCAGTTCTTC
many	NA	TRBJ1-1	TRBV14	CASGQTQGGTEAFF	TGTGCCAGCGGACAGACACAGGGAGGCACTGAAGCTTTCTTT
many	NA	TRBJ1-5	TRBV12-3/TRBV12-4	CASSLRQGPDPQHF	TGTGCCAGCAGCCTTAGGCAGGGACCAGATCCCCAGCATTTT
many	TRBD2	TRBJ2-3	TRBV5-4	CASSSSGGGADTQYF	TGTGCCAGCAGCTCCTCCGGCGGGGGGGCTGATACGCAGTATTTT
many	TRBD1	TRBJ1-1	TRBV28	CASSWTGLNTEAFF	TGTGCCAGCAGTTGGACAGGGTTAAACACTGAAGCTTTCTTT
many	NA	TRBJ1-5	TRBV7-2	CASSLGQTNQPQHF	TGTGCCAGCAGCTTAGGACAGACCAATCAGCCCCAGCATTTT
many	NA	TRBJ2-7	TRBV25-1	CASSRQAGYEQYF	TGTGCCAGCAGTCGACAGGCCGGCTACGAGCAGTACTTC
NA	TRBD1	TRBJ2-1	TRBV11-1	CASSLTGTGRSNEQFF	TGTGCCAGCAGCCTAACCGGGACAGGGAGGTCTAATGAGCAGTTCTTC
NA	TRBD1	TRBJ2-6	TRBV6-5	CASSFDRGMAGANVLTF	TGTGCCAGCAGTTTCGACAGGGGGATGGCTGGGGCCAACGTCCTGACTTTC
many	NA	TRBJ1-2	TRBV10-2	CASSESLGATGYGYTF	TGCGCCAGCAGTGAGTCGCTTGGGGCGACGGGCTATGGCTACACCTTC
medium-sized	NA	TRBJ1-1	TRBV3-1	CASSRWNTEAFF	TGTGCCAGCAGCCGATGGAACACTGAAGCTTTCTTT
few	TRBD2	TRBJ2-1	TRBV6-5	CASSYSRGRGTSGGRYNEQFF	TGTGCCAGCAGTTACTCGAGAGGGAGGGGGACTAGCGGGGGGCGCTACAATGAGCAGTTCTTC
many	NA	TRBJ1-1	TRBV15	CATSTRETDRKAFF	TGTGCCACCAGCACCCGAGAGACAGATCGAAAAGCTTTCTTT
medium-sized	NA	TRBJ2-2	TRBV20-1	CSAAGSKSTGELFF	TGCAGTGCCGCAGGGAGTAAGTCCACCGGGGAGCTGTTTTTT
many	TRBD2	TRBJ2-7	TRBV28	CASSARGGGTYEQYF	TGTGCCAGCAGCGCCCGCGGGGGGGGTACCTACGAGCAGTACTTC
NA	NA	TRBJ1-5	TRBV5-8	CASSWRGYSNQPQHF	TGTGCCAGCAGCTGGCGGGGGTATAGCAATCAGCCCCAGCATTTT
few	NA	TRBJ1-1	TRBV7-9	CASSLAFGLTEAFF	TGTGCCAGCAGCTTAGCGTTTGGGCTCACTGAAGCTTTCTTT
many	NA	TRBJ1-5	TRBV7-2	CASSLESGRQPQHF	TGTGCCAGCAGCTTAGAGTCCGGGCGGCAGCCCCAGCATTTT
few	NA	TRBJ2-3	TRBV5-6	CASSLAPFRTDTQYF	TGTGCCAGCAGCTTGGCCCCCTTTAGGACAGATACGCAGTATTTT
many	NA	TRBJ2-2	TRBV4-2	CASSPVGRSNTGELFF	TGTGCCAGCAGCCCAGTGGGGAGATCGAACACCGGGGAGCTGTTTTTT
NA	NA	TRBJ1-2	TRBV2	CASGGARTANYGYTF	TGTGCCAGTGGAGGGGCCCGGACAGCTAACTATGGCTACACCTTC
few	NA	TRBJ1-1	TRBV30	CAWSVSPNTEAFF	TGTGCCTGGAGTGTAAGCCCGAACACTGAAGCTTTCTTT
many	TRBD1	TRBJ1-5	TRBV15	CATSRDRDRLNQPQHF	TGTGCCACCAGCAGAGATCGGGACAGGCTGAATCAGCCCCAGCATTTT
few	NA	TRBJ2-5	TRBV25-1	CASSESGPGWETQYF	TGTGCCAGCAGTGAATCAGGGCCCGGGTGGGAGACCCAGTACTTC
many	TRBD2	TRBJ2-2	TRBV12-3/TRBV12-4	CASSRLAGLDTGELFF	TGTGCCAGCAGTCGACTAGCGGGGTTGGACACCGGGGAGCTGTTTTTT
many	TRBD2	TRBJ2-7	TRBV20-1	CSARDPSGGPYEQYF	TGCAGTGCTAGAGACCCTAGCGGGGGACCCTACGAGCAGTACTTC
NA	TRBD1	TRBJ1-1	TRBV4-1	CASSHRGTGVTEAFF	TGCGCCAGCAGCCACCGTGGGACAGGGGTCACTGAAGCTTTCTTT
few	NA	TRBJ2-7	TRBV9	CASSTTGTSKEQYF	TGTGCCAGCAGCACCACCGGGACCTCCAAAGAGCAGTACTTC
few	NA	TRBJ2-7	TRBV2	CASSLAHGIAYEQYF	TGTGCCAGCAGCCTCGCCCACGGTATCGCCTACGAGCAGTACTTC
many	NA	TRBJ1-1	TRBV6-2/TRBV6-3	CASSFPTGSFTMNTEAFF	TGTGCCAGCAGTTTCCCCACAGGGTCCTTCACTATGAACACTGAAGCTTTCTTT
many	NA	TRBJ1-1	TRBV3-1	CASSQEVTDTEAFF	TGTGCCAGCAGCCAAGAAGTAACCGACACTGAAGCTTTCTTT
many	NA	TRBJ2-3	TRBV18	CASSPQGADTQYF	TGTGCCAGCTCACCACAGGGAGCAGATACGCAGTATTTT
many	TRBD1	TRBJ1-1	TRBV5-4	CASSWTTGANTEAFF	TGTGCCAGCAGCTGGACGACAGGGGCGAACACTGAAGCTTTCTTT